These 3 T cell receptor beta chains were all obtained from the same sample, sequenced in a study of blood T cell repertoires in COVID-19. Clones were sequenced by immunoSEQ multiplex PCR, and TCRdb holds only the in-frame ones, with some missing. The sample records 140,000 to 150,000 clones, approximately 90% being singletons. Specimen: peripheral blood. The receptors derive from a man in his sixties with active or convalescent COVID-19.

V and J are TRBV7-3 and TRBJ2-3; TRBD2 matches 10 bases. The CDR3 is made up of 16 amino acids. Germline CDR1 is SGHTA and CDR2 is FQGTGA. V lost 5 bases to trimming and J lost 4 bases; unmatched junction nucleotides: 9. CDR3 protein: CASSVSSGSIPDTQYF. CDR3 DNA: TGTGCCAGCAGCGTTTCTAGCGGGAGCATTCCAGATACGCAGTATTTT.

This clone was seen a single time. V is TRBV6-5 and J is TRBJ1-2; 9 nucleotides align to TRBD1. The CDR3 has 15 amino acids. V dropped 2 bases and J dropped 8; count of bases not matched to a gene: 9. Germline lookup yields CDR1 MNHEY and CDR2 SVGAGI. CDR3 bases: TGTGCCAGCAGTTACCCTCCGGGACAGGGAAACGGCTACACCTTC. Amino acid sequence: CASSYPPGQGNGYTF.

The rearrangement joins TRBV21-1 to TRBJ1-1; the D call TRBD1 from the table was never checked on the DNA. TRBV21-1 corresponds to a pseudogene. The CDR3 loop spans 12 amino acids. The CDR3 spells CASSNRQGAAFF. The DNA of the CDR3 is TGTGCCAGCAGCAACCGACAGGGGGCGGCTTTCTTT.